Listed below are T cell receptor beta chains from one sample, sequenced in a study of T-cell memory formation after mild COVID-19. Each CDR3 protein is one row after TCRdb ran MiXCR on the 5' RACE reads. This table has hundreds of thousands of distinct CDR3 sequences, roughly 22% appearing once. The sample taken for sequencing was PBMCs or a T cell subset sorted from them (not recorded which). The receptor set was obtained from an adult woman who had mild COVID-19 (a few samples of this study predate the infection). Cell type and time point are not known. Both conserved end residues are part of each CDR3. Each record gives: V gene, D gene, J gene, clone size, CDR3 protein, CDR3 DNA. A D gene is named only where the DNA matches it firmly. Not all rows give a size; the values are once, few, many and, for expanded clones, a class.

V gene: TRBV6-5; D gene: .; J gene: TRBJ2-5; clone size: few; CDR3 protein: CASQQVRRETQYF; CDR3 DNA: TGTGCCAGCCAACAGGTTAGGCGAGAGACCCAGTACTTC
V gene: TRBV7-9; D gene: .; J gene: TRBJ2-1; clone size: few; CDR3 protein: CASSLVGSPGFF; CDR3 DNA: TGTGCCAGCAGCTTAGTTGGGTCCCCAGGGTTCTTC
V gene: TRBV5-6; D gene: TRBD1; J gene: TRBJ1-5; clone size: few; CDR3 protein: CASSLSLTGNQPQHF; CDR3 DNA: TGTGCCAGCAGCTTGTCCCTGACAGGGAATCAGCCCCAGCATTTT
V gene: TRBV5-1; D gene: TRBD2; J gene: TRBJ2-1; clone size: .; CDR3 protein: CASSLEAGVEEQFF; CDR3 DNA: TGCGCCAGCAGCTTGGAAGCGGGGGTAGAGGAGCAGTTCTTC
V gene: TRBV4-1; D gene: TRBD1; J gene: TRBJ1-2; clone size: few; CDR3 protein: CASSQDRDSPNYGYTF; CDR3 DNA: TGCGCCAGCAGCCAAGATCGGGACAGCCCTAACTATGGCTACACCTTC
V gene: TRBV14; D gene: .; J gene: TRBJ2-5; clone size: .; CDR3 protein: CASSQSGQQIPKTQYF; CDR3 DNA: TGTGCCAGCAGCCAATCTGGACAACAAATTCCGAAGACCCAGTACTTC
V gene: TRBV7-9; D gene: .; J gene: TRBJ2-1; clone size: few; CDR3 protein: CASSPEHNEQFF; CDR3 DNA: TGTGCCAGCAGCCCGGAGCATAATGAGCAGTTCTTC
V gene: TRBV18; D gene: TRBD2; J gene: TRBJ2-7; clone size: .; CDR3 protein: CASSLTSGTHEQYF; CDR3 DNA: TGTGCCAGCTCTCTTACTAGCGGGACTCACGAGCAGTACTTC
V gene: TRBV18; D gene: .; J gene: TRBJ2-7; clone size: .; CDR3 protein: CASSPRNWEQYF; CDR3 DNA: TGTGCCAGCTCACCACGCAACTGGGAGCAGTACTTC
V gene: TRBV7-8; D gene: .; J gene: TRBJ2-7; clone size: many; CDR3 protein: CASSLGPPYEQYF; CDR3 DNA: TGTGCCAGTAGTTTGGGACCTCCCTACGAGCAGTACTTC
V gene: TRBV7-2; D gene: .; J gene: TRBJ2-1; clone size: .; CDR3 protein: CASAPGYYNEQFF; CDR3 DNA: TGTGCCAGCGCCCCAGGGTACTACAATGAGCAGTTCTTC
V gene: TRBV24-1; D gene: .; J gene: TRBJ2-1; clone size: .; CDR3 protein: CATSDPGGGHLNEQFF; CDR3 DNA: TGTGCCACCAGTGACCCTGGGGGGGGGCATCTCAATGAGCAGTTCTTC
V gene: TRBV12-3/TRBV12-4; D gene: TRBD2; J gene: TRBJ2-3; clone size: .; CDR3 protein: CASSILAGGPGTQYF; CDR3 DNA: TGTGCCAGCAGTATTCTAGCGGGGGGGCCGGGTACGCAGTATTTT
V gene: TRBV5-1; D gene: .; J gene: TRBJ2-1; clone size: .; CDR3 protein: CASSFIVTTNNEQFF; CDR3 DNA: TGCGCCAGCAGCTTTATAGTGACGACAAACAATGAGCAGTTCTTC
V gene: TRBV5-6; D gene: .; J gene: TRBJ2-7; clone size: few; CDR3 protein: CASSKRRVYEQYF; CDR3 DNA: TGTGCCAGCAGCAAACGGCGGGTCTACGAGCAGTACTTC
V gene: TRBV7-2; D gene: .; J gene: TRBJ2-6; clone size: few; CDR3 protein: CASSLGFGANVLTF; CDR3 DNA: TGTGCCAGCAGCTTGGGGTTTGGGGCCAACGTCCTGACTTTC
V gene: TRBV12-3/TRBV12-4; D gene: .; J gene: TRBJ2-4; clone size: .; CDR3 protein: CASSLGQRKKNIQYF; CDR3 DNA: TGTGCCAGCAGTTTAGGACAGAGAAAGAAAAACATTCAGTACTTC
V gene: TRBV6-2/TRBV6-3; D gene: .; J gene: TRBJ2-7; clone size: .; CDR3 protein: CASSYSADGAYEQYF; CDR3 DNA: TGTGCCAGCAGTTACTCGGCGGACGGTGCCTACGAGCAGTACTTC
V gene: TRBV5-6; D gene: .; J gene: TRBJ2-5; clone size: .; CDR3 protein: CASSQGMGIGETQYF; CDR3 DNA: TGTGCCAGCAGCCAGGGGATGGGAATTGGAGAGACCCAGTACTTC
V gene: TRBV29-1; D gene: .; J gene: TRBJ2-1; clone size: .; CDR3 protein: CSVRGLPRSSYNEQFF; CDR3 DNA: TGCAGCGTTCGAGGACTACCTCGGAGCTCCTACAATGAGCAGTTCTTC
V gene: TRBV7-9; D gene: TRBD2; J gene: TRBJ2-5; clone size: .; CDR3 protein: CASSLSTSEETQYF; CDR3 DNA: TGTGCCAGCAGCTTATCGACTAGCGAAGAGACCCAGTACTTC
V gene: TRBV15; D gene: .; J gene: TRBJ1-2; clone size: .; CDR3 protein: CATSRDRTGFHYGYTF; CDR3 DNA: TGTGCCACCAGCAGAGATAGAACAGGGTTCCACTATGGCTACACCTTC
V gene: TRBV5-1; D gene: .; J gene: TRBJ2-3; clone size: few; CDR3 protein: CASSLKTLAAASDTQYF; CDR3 DNA: TGCGCCAGCAGCTTGAAGACCCTAGCAGCCGCTTCAGATACGCAGTATTTT
V gene: TRBV10-3; D gene: .; J gene: TRBJ1-4; clone size: few; CDR3 protein: CAITGSENEKLFF; CDR3 DNA: TGTGCCATCACAGGGAGCGAAAATGAAAAACTGTTTTTT
V gene: TRBV19; D gene: TRBD1; J gene: TRBJ1-5; clone size: .; CDR3 protein: CASSPQGQLTYNQPQHF; CDR3 DNA: TGTGCCAGTAGTCCTCAGGGACAGCTTACTTACAATCAGCCCCAGCATTTT
V gene: TRBV6-5; D gene: .; J gene: TRBJ1-6; clone size: many; CDR3 protein: CASSLVPANSPLHF; CDR3 DNA: TGTGCCAGCAGTTTGGTCCCGGCGAATTCACCCCTCCACTTT
V gene: TRBV7-9; D gene: TRBD2; J gene: TRBJ2-7; clone size: few; CDR3 protein: CASSLTSSHEQYF; CDR3 DNA: TGTGCCAGCAGCTTGACTAGCTCCCACGAGCAGTACTTC